Listed below are T cell receptor beta chains from one sample, sequenced in a study of blood T cell repertoires in COVID-19. The table came from immunoSEQ multiplex PCR; TCRdb's copy has only in-frame clones and leaves some out. The sample lists about 80,000 clones; approximately 82% were seen once. Input material: peripheral blood. These receptor sequences come from a woman aged 70-85 years with acute or convalescent COVID-19. CDR3s include the opening cysteine and the closing phenylalanine or tryptophan. D genes are given only for firm matches. Size is stated for part of the rows, as once, few or many counts, or as a class when the clone is expanded.

CASSVGLAENTGELFF TGTGCCAGCAGCGTAGGGCTAGCGGAGAACACCGGGGAGCTGTTTTTT TRBD2 TRBJ2-2 many TRBV9
CASSFRGGNSPLHF TGTGCCAGCAGCTTTAGGGGGGGCAATTCACCCCTCCACTTT - TRBJ1-6 - TRBV7-9
CASSVGYTGDGSYEQYF TGTGCCAGCAGCGTAGGCTATACAGGGGATGGCTCCTACGAGCAGTACTTC TRBD1 TRBJ2-7 - TRBV9
CASSPLGQGSSSGNTIYF TGTGCCAGCTCACCACTTGGACAGGGGTCGAGCTCTGGAAACACCATATATTTT TRBD1 TRBJ1-3 - TRBV18
CASSSVAGNNEQFF TGCGCCAGCAGCTCGGTAGCAGGGAACAATGAGCAGTTCTTC - TRBJ2-1 - TRBV5-1
CASSQVGVKAFF TGTGCCAGCAGCCAAGTAGGAGTCAAGGCTTTCTTT - TRBJ1-1 - TRBV14
CASSRPGQLLNTEAFF TGTGCCAGCAGCCGTCCGGGACAGCTATTGAACACTGAAGCTTTCTTT TRBD1 TRBJ1-1 - TRBV3-1/TRBV3-2
CASRLGAANEKLFF TGTGCCAGCAGATTGGGCGCCGCTAATGAAAAACTGTTTTTT - TRBJ1-4 - TRBV2
CASSLFVGANYGYTF TGTGCCAGCAGCTTATTCGTGGGGGCCAACTATGGCTACACCTTC - TRBJ1-2 - TRBV7-9
CASSKEGTGDNEQFF TGTGCCAGCAGCAAAGAGGGGACAGGGGACAATGAGCAGTTCTTC - TRBJ2-1 few TRBV21-1
CASSQDGGSYNEQFF TGTGCCAGCAGCCAAGATGGGGGCAGCTACAATGAGCAGTTCTTC - TRBJ2-1 - TRBV3-1/TRBV3-2
CASSLAATGIYEQYF TGTGCCAGCAGCTTAGCAGCAACAGGGATCTACGAGCAGTACTTC - TRBJ2-7 once TRBV7-6
CATSRYRVNFPNTGELFF TGTGCCACCAGCAGATACAGGGTTAACTTTCCCAACACCGGGGAGCTGTTTTTT - TRBJ2-2 once TRBV15
CASSSNYNQPQHF TGTGCCAGCAGCTCTAATTACAATCAGCCCCAGCATTTT - TRBJ1-5 few TRBV7-8
CASSHDYSGNTIYF TGTGCCAGCAGCCACGACTACTCTGGAAACACCATATATTTT - TRBJ1-3 - TRBV11-2
CASTLTGTYGYTF TGTGCCAGTACTCTGACAGGGACCTATGGCTACACCTTC TRBD1 TRBJ1-2 - TRBV19
CASSVTSGTGNEKLFF TGTGCCAGCAGCGTTACCTCCGGGACAGGGAATGAAAAACTGTTTTTT TRBD1 TRBJ1-4 - TRBV3-1/TRBV3-2
CASSQERVGGYNEQFF TGTGCCAGCAGCCAAGAAAGGGTGGGGGGCTACAATGAGCAGTTCTTC - TRBJ2-1 - TRBV4-2
CASKGEWDQPQHF TGTGCCAGCAAGGGGGAGTGGGATCAGCCCCAGCATTTT - TRBJ1-5 - TRBV6-5
CASSEVAQGTEAFF TGTGCCAGCAGTGAAGTGGCCCAGGGTACTGAAGCTTTCTTT - TRBJ1-1 - TRBV6-1
CASVGTSGRAARPGELFF TGTGCCTCGGTCGGGACTAGCGGGAGGGCCGCTCGTCCCGGGGAGCTGTTTTTT TRBD2 TRBJ2-2 - TRBV10-3
CATSTRQGKTGEQYF TGTGCCACCAGCACCAGACAGGGAAAAACGGGAGAGCAGTACTTC TRBD1 TRBJ2-7 - TRBV15
CASSGQWATGGTSTGELFF TGTGCCAGCAGTGGCCAATGGGCCACAGGGGGCACCTCCACCGGGGAGCTGTTTTTT TRBD1 TRBJ2-2 - TRBV6-4
CASSSYRTGAITEAFF TGTGCCAGCAGCTCATATAGGACAGGGGCGATCACTGAAGCTTTCTTT TRBD1 TRBJ1-1 - TRBV5-4
CASGRTEGPYEQYF TGTGCTAGTGGTAGGACAGAGGGTCCCTACGAGCAGTACTTC - TRBJ2-7 - TRBV12-5
CASSLAIGKAGGYEQYF TGTGCCAGCAGCTTAGCGATTGGGAAAGCGGGAGGTTACGAGCAGTACTTC TRBD2 TRBJ2-7 - TRBV7-9
CASSLTGLAGVNEQFF TGTGCCAGCAGCCTGACGGGACTAGCGGGAGTCAATGAGCAGTTCTTC TRBD2 TRBJ2-1 - TRBV7-9
CASSIRSPSGSQEQFF TGTGCCAGTAGTATACGCAGTCCTAGCGGGAGCCAAGAGCAGTTCTTC TRBD2 TRBJ2-1 - TRBV19
CAWSVGSPWYLDGNYGYTF TGTGCCTGGAGTGTAGGGAGTCCTTGGTACCTTGACGGAAACTATGGCTACACCTTC - TRBJ1-2 once TRBV30
CASSLWGRDEQFF TGTGCCAGCAGCTTGTGGGGGAGGGATGAGCAGTTCTTC TRBD2 TRBJ2-1 - TRBV5-6
CSVEDWSSQETQYF TGCAGCGTTGAAGATTGGTCTAGCCAGGAGACCCAGTACTTC - TRBJ2-5 - TRBV29-1
CATSRVRVGNTEAFF TGTGCCACCAGCAGAGTCCGAGTTGGTAACACTGAAGCTTTCTTT - TRBJ1-1 - TRBV15
CASSISRGQETQYF TGTGCCAGCAGTATCTCCAGGGGGCAAGAGACCCAGTACTTC TRBD1 TRBJ2-5 - TRBV6-2/TRBV6-3
CASSSDGTSGPWIRRGELFF TGTGCCAGCAGTTCGGACGGGACTAGCGGGCCTTGGATAAGGCGCGGGGAGCTGTTTTTT TRBD2 TRBJ2-2 - TRBV28
CAWSQPTSGRGTDTQYF TGTGCCTGGAGTCAGCCGACTAGCGGAAGAGGGACAGATACGCAGTATTTT TRBD2 TRBJ2-3 - TRBV30
CASSSNLGLARRPGELFF TGTGCCAGCAGCTCCAACCTGGGACTAGCGCGAAGGCCCGGGGAGCTGTTTTTT TRBD2 TRBJ2-2 - TRBV5-5
CASSPSRGWDRNEKLFF TGTGCCAGCAGTCCGTCCCGGGGTTGGGACAGGAATGAAAAACTGTTTTTT TRBD1 TRBJ1-4 - TRBV27
CASSQDRLAGDTQYF TGTGCCAGCAGCCAAGATAGGCTAGCGGGAGATACGCAGTATTTT TRBD2 TRBJ2-3 once TRBV3-1/TRBV3-2
CASSLGGAGPGYTF TGTGCCAGCAGTCTAGGGGGCGCGGGTCCTGGCTACACCTTC TRBD1 TRBJ1-2 - TRBV7-9
CASSAGFLRNTIYF TGTGCCAGCAGCGCGGGCTTTCTCCGCAACACCATATATTTT - TRBJ1-3 - TRBV2
CATSDRLAGVEDTQYF TGTGCCACCAGTGATCGGCTAGCGGGAGTGGAGGATACGCAGTATTTT TRBD2 TRBJ2-3 once TRBV24-1
CSASGYQAVDTQYF TGCAGTGCTAGTGGCTATCAGGCCGTGGATACGCAGTATTTT - TRBJ2-3 - TRBV20-1
CASSLARWGQGRGYTF TGTGCCAGCAGCTTAGCGCGATGGGGGCAGGGCCGTGGCTACACCTTC - TRBJ1-2 - TRBV7-8
CASSRDSNYEQYF TGTGCCAGCAGCCGGGACAGTAACTACGAGCAGTACTTC TRBD1 TRBJ2-7 - TRBV2
CASRDMREAFF TGCGCCAGCAGAGATATGCGGGAAGCTTTCTTT - TRBJ1-1 - TRBV5-1
CASSGTGTGNTEAFF TGCGCCAGCAGTGGGACCGGGACAGGGAACACTGAAGCTTTCTTT TRBD1 TRBJ1-1 - TRBV10-1
CASSLRRLASDNEQFF TGTGCCAGCAGCCTCCGGCGACTAGCGTCAGACAATGAGCAGTTCTTC TRBD2 TRBJ2-1 few TRBV7-9
CASSLMGRSSDNSPLHF TGTGCCAGCAGCTTAATGGGGAGGAGCTCCGATAATTCACCCCTCCACTTT - TRBJ1-6 few TRBV7-8
CAISEFGDTIYF TGTGCCATCAGTGAGTTCGGAGACACCATATATTTT - TRBJ1-3 - TRBV10-3
CASSQEGASAGELFF TGCGCCAGCAGCCAAGAAGGGGCGAGCGCCGGGGAGCTGTTTTTT - TRBJ2-2 - TRBV4-1
CASRVDSPAGEQYF TGTGCCAGTAGGGTGGACAGTCCGGCGGGCGAGCAGTACTTC - TRBJ2-7 - TRBV2
CASRGQRRMAFF TGTGCCAGCAGGGGACAGCGCAGGATGGCTTTCTTT TRBD1 TRBJ1-1 - TRBV12-3/TRBV12-4
CASSGPRGETQYF TGTGCCAGCAGTGGGCCTAGAGGGGAGACCCAGTACTTC - TRBJ2-5 - TRBV2
CASTNSPYEQYF TGTGCCAGCACTAACAGCCCCTACGAGCAGTACTTC - TRBJ2-7 - TRBV2
CASSIQAGPNYGYTF TGTGCCAGTAGTATCCAGGCCGGCCCTAACTATGGCTACACCTTC - TRBJ1-2 - TRBV19
CASSQEGSTGELFF TGTGCCAGCAGCCAAGAGGGCAGCACCGGGGAGCTGTTTTTT - TRBJ2-2 once TRBV3-1/TRBV3-2
CASTETGSNEQFF TGTGCCAGTACCGAGACAGGGTCGAATGAGCAGTTCTTC TRBD1 TRBJ2-1 - TRBV19
CASSTSVNTGELFF TGTGCCAGCAGTACTAGCGTAAACACCGGGGAGCTGTTTTTT TRBD2 TRBJ2-2 - TRBV2
CASSQTGNEQFF TGTGCCAGCTCACAGACAGGGAATGAGCAGTTCTTC TRBD1 TRBJ2-1 - TRBV18
CASMQQGRNTEAFF TGTGCCAGTATGCAACAGGGAAGGAACACTGAAGCTTTCTTT - TRBJ1-1 - TRBV19